A selection of T cell receptor beta chains follows, all from one sample in a study of cytomegalovirus exposure and HLA in healthy donors. TCRdb's table, derived via immunoSEQ multiplex PCR, lists solely in-frame clones and lacks some. The sample yields about 150,000 clones, about a tenth seen once. The material sequenced was PBMCs. These TCRs come from a male donor in good health and CMV-seronegative. Both conserved end residues are part of each CDR3. The order of the fields is CDR3 length, clone size, J gene, D gene, V gene, CDR3 protein, CDR3 DNA. The D gene is left open where the match is weak. Size is omitted from some rows. Given values are once, few, many or a class for expanded clones.

16 NA TRBJ2-1 NA TRBV4-3 CASSLAGGDGRNEQFF TGCGCCAGCAGCCTCGCAGGGGGCGACGGGAGGAATGAGCAGTTCTTC
12 NA TRBJ2-1 NA TRBV10-3 CATRDKDNEQFF TGTGCCACCCGGGACAAGGACAATGAGCAGTTCTTC
15 NA TRBJ2-3 TRBD2 TRBV28 CASSPGLAGLDTQYF TGTGCCAGCAGCCCCGGACTAGCGGGATTAGATACGCAGTATTTT
19 NA TRBJ2-7 TRBD2 TRBV11-2 CASSSKAGLAGDGTYEQYF TGTGCCAGCAGCTCAAAAGCGGGACTAGCGGGAGACGGGACCTACGAGCAGTACTTC
19 NA TRBJ2-2 NA TRBV5-6 CASSLTTGTLGSDTGELFF TGTGCCAGCAGCCTAACTACCGGGACTCTCGGGTCGGACACCGGGGAGCTGTTTTTT
15 NA TRBJ1-4 NA TRBV7-9 CASSRAGETNEKLFF TGTGCCAGCAGCCGCGCAGGGGAAACTAATGAAAAACTGTTTTTT
16 few TRBJ2-1 NA TRBV19 CASLPRAVGGYNEQFF TGTGCCAGCCTGCCAAGAGCAGTCGGGGGTTACAATGAGCAGTTCTTC
15 NA TRBJ1-4 TRBD1 TRBV4-1 CASSRPGTGDKKLFF TGCGCCAGCAGCCGGCCGGGGACAGGGGATAAAAAACTGTTTTTT
13 NA TRBJ1-2 NA TRBV4-2 CASSQDDSVGYTF TGTGCCAGCAGCCAAGATGACTCGGTTGGCTACACCTTC
15 few TRBJ1-3 NA TRBV7-9 CASSLVVRSGNTIYF TGTGCCAGCAGCTTAGTAGTCAGGTCTGGAAACACCATATATTTT
15 few TRBJ2-7 NA TRBV28 CASRPGTLKGNEQYF TGTGCCAGCAGACCAGGCACACTCAAAGGCAACGAGCAGTACTTC
14 few TRBJ1-1 TRBD1 TRBV25-1 CASSQTGWGTEAFF TGTGCCAGCAGTCAGACAGGGTGGGGAACTGAAGCTTTCTTT
13 few TRBJ1-5 NA TRBV7-6 CASSLGGSQPQHF TGTGCCAGCAGCTTGGGGGGATCCCAGCCCCAGCATTTT
15 NA TRBJ2-3 TRBD2 TRBV7-2 CASSVSGGITDTQYF TGTGCCAGCAGCGTTAGCGGGGGAATCACAGATACGCAGTATTTT
15 few TRBJ2-1 TRBD2 TRBV6-5 CASSPSGRLYNEQFF TGTGCCAGCAGTCCTAGCGGGAGACTCTACAATGAGCAGTTCTTC
17 NA TRBJ2-7 NA TRBV10-3 CAISESGVGRSSYEQYF TGTGCCATCAGTGAGTCAGGGGTGGGGAGGAGCTCCTACGAGCAGTACTTC
15 few TRBJ2-7 NA TRBV28 CASSLLRGSSYEQYF TGTGCCAGCAGTTTATTGAGGGGGAGCTCCTACGAGCAGTACTTC
15 few TRBJ2-5 NA TRBV7-7 CASSLVGGDGETQYF TGTGCTAGCAGCTTAGTAGGGGGGGACGGGGAGACCCAGTACTTC
12 few TRBJ1-2 TRBD1 TRBV13 CASSFTGDGYTF TGTGCCAGCAGCTTCACAGGGGACGGCTACACCTTC
13 NA TRBJ1-2 TRBD1 TRBV29-1 CSVVPTGGRGYTF TGCAGCGTCGTACCGACAGGGGGTAGGGGCTACACCTTC
14 few TRBJ2-5 NA TRBV27 CASSLRTRQETQYF TGTGCCAGCAGTCTTAGGACACGGCAAGAGACCCAGTACTTC
17 NA TRBJ1-1 TRBD1 TRBV15 CATSRDLGTASNTEAFF TGTGCCACCAGCAGAGACCTCGGGACAGCCTCGAACACTGAAGCTTTCTTT
13 few TRBJ1-5 TRBD1 TRBV19 CASGTGNNQPQHF TGTGCCAGTGGGACAGGGAACAATCAGCCCCAGCATTTT
15 NA TRBJ2-5 TRBD2 TRBV7-2 CASSLGLAGQETQYF TGTGCCAGCAGCTTGGGACTAGCGGGACAAGAGACCCAGTACTTC
15 few TRBJ2-7 NA TRBV4-1 CASSQVFRVGDEQYF TGCGCCAGCAGCCAAGTTTTCAGGGTAGGAGACGAGCAGTACTTC
13 NA TRBJ2-7 NA TRBV25-1 CASSDALSAWQYF TGTGCCAGCAGTGACGCTCTGTCAGCGTGGCAGTACTTC
14 NA TRBJ2-3 TRBD2 TRBV5-4 CASSLSSGADTQYF TGTGCCAGCAGCTTGTCAAGCGGGGCAGATACGCAGTATTTT
12 few TRBJ2-3 NA TRBV27 CASSLSADTQYF TGTGCCAGCAGTTTGTCAGCAGATACGCAGTATTTT